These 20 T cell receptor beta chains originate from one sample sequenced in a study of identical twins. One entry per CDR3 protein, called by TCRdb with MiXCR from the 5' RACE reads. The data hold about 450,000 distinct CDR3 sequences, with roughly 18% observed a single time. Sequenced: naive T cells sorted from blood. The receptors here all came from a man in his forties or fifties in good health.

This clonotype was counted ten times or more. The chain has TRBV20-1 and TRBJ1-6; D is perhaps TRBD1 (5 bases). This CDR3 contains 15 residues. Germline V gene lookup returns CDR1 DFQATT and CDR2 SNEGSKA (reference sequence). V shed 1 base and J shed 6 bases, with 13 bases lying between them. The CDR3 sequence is CSARARTSVNSPLHF. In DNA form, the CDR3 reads TGCAGTGCTAGAGCGAGGACATCCGTTAATTCACCCCTCCACTTT.

CDR3 amino acids: CASSPKAGTSGRNEQFF. Written as DNA, the CDR3 is TGTGCCAGCTCACCTAAGGCCGGGACTAGCGGAAGGAATGAGCAGTTCTTC. This sequence joins TRBV18 and TRBJ2-1; 11 bases fit TRBD2. The germline CDR1 and CDR2 sequences are KGHSH and LQKENI. The J segment lost 7 bases and the V segment lost 3 bases, leaving 11 bases of the junction unmatched. This CDR3 contains 17 residues.

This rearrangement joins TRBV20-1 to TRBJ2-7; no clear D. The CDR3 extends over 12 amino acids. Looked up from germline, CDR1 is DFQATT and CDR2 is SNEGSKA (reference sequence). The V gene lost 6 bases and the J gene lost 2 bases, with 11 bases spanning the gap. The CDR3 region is CSAVDIPYEQYF. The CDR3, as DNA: TGCAGTGCCGTCGATATACCCTACGAGCAGTACTTC.

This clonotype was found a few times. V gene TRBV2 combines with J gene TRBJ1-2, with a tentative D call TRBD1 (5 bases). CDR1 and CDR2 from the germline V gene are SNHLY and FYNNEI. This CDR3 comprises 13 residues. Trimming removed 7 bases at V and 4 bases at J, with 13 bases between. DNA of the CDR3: TGTGCCAGCACAGCGGGGCAAAGCTATGGCTACACCTTC. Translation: CASTAGQSYGYTF.

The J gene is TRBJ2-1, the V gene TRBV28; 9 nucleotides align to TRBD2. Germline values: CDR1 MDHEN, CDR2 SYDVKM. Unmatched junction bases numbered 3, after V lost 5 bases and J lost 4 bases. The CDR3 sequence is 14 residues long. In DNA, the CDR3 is TGTGCCAGCAGTACTAGCGGGCGATACAATGAGCAGTTCTTC. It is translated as CASSTSGRYNEQFF.

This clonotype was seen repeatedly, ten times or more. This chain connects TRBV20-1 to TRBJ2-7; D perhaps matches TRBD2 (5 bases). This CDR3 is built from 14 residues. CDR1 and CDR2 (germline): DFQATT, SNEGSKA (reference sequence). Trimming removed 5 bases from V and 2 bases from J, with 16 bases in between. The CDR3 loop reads CSALFHIGAYEQYF. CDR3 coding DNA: TGCAGTGCTCTCTTCCACATCGGGGCCTACGAGCAGTACTTC.

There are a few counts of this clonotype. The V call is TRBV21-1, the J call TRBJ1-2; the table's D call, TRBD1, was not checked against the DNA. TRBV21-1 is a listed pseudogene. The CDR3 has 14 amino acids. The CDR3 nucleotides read TGTGCCAGCAGCAAAGTATGTCAGGGTAGAGGCTACACCTTC. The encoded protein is CASSKVCQGRGYTF.

CDR3 coding DNA: TGCAGCGCGACTAGCCTTCCCGGGGAGCTGTTTTTT. This gives the protein CSATSLPGELFF. V is TRBV29-1 and J is TRBJ2-2; 7 bases match TRBD2. Trimming took 7 bases from V and 6 from J; bases not matched to a gene: 5. The CDR3 is made up of 12 amino acids. Germline V CDR1 and CDR2: SQVTM, ANQGSEA.

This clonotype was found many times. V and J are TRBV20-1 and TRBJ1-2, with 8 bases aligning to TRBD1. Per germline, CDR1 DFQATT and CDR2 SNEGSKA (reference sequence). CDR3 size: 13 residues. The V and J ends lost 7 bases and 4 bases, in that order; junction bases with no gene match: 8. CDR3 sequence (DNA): TGCAGTGTTGACCCAGGGGGCCTCTATGGCTACACCTTC. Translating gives CSVDPGGLYGYTF.

The CDR3 is CSVPAGLDDGEQYF. The CDR3 DNA follows: TGCAGCGTGCCGGCCGGACTAGATGACGGCGAGCAGTACTTC. The gene calls are TRBV29-1 and TRBJ2-7, with TRBD2 matching over 7 bases. V dropped 6 bases and J dropped 6; count of bases not matched to a gene: 14. CDR1 is SQVTM and CDR2 is ANQGSEA in the germline V gene. There are 14 residues in the CDR3.

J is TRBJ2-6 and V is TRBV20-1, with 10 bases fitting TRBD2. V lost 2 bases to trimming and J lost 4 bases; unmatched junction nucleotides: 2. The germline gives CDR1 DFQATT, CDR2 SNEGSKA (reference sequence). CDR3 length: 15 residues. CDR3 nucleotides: TGCAGTGCTAGACTAGCGGGAGCGGGGGCCAACGTCCTGACTTTC. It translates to CSARLAGAGANVLTF.

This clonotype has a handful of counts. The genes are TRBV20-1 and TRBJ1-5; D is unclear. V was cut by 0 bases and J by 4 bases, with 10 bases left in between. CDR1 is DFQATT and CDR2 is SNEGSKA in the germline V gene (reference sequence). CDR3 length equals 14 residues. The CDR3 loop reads CSARDSGFNQPQHF. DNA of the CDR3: TGCAGTGCTAGAGATTCGGGGTTTAATCAGCCCCAGCATTTT.

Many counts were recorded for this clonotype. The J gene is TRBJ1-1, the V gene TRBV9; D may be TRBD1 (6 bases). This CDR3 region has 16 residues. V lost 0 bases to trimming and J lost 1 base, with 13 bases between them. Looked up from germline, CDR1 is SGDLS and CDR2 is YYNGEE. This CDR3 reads CASSVVLSGENTEAFF. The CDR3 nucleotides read TGTGCCAGCAGCGTAGTCTTGTCAGGGGAGAACACTGAAGCTTTCTTT.

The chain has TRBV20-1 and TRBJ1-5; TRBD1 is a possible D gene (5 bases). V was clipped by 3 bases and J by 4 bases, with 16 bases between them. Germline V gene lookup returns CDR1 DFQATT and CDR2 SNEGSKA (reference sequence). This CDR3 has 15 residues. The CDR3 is CSARVQGGGNQPQHF. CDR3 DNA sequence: TGCAGTGCTAGGGTGCAGGGAGGAGGGAATCAGCCCCAGCATTTT.

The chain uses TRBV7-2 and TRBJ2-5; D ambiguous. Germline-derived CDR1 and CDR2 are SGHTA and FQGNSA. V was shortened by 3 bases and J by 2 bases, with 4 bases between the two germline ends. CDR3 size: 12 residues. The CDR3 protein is CASSLKQETQYF. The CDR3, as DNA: TGTGCCAGCAGCTTGAAACAAGAGACCCAGTACTTC.

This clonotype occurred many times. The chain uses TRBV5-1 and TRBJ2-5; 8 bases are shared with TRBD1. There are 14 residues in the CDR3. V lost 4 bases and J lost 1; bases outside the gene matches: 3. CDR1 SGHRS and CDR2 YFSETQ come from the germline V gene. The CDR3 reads CASSTGTGQETQYF. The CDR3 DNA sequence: TGCGCCAGCAGCACTGGGACAGGCCAAGAGACCCAGTACTTC.

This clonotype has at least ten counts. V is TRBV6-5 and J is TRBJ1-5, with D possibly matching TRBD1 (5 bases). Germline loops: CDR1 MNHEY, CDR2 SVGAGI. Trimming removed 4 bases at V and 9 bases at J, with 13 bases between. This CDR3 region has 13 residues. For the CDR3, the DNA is TGTGCCAGCAGTTGGGGCCGGGGGAGGCCCCAGCATTTT. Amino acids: CASSWGRGRPQHF.

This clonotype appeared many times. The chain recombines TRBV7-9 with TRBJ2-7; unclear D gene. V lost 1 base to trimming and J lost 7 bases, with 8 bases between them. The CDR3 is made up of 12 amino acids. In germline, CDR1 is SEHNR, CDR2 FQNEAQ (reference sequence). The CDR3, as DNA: TGTGCCAGCAGCTTAGACAGTCGGGAGCAGTACTTC. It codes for CASSLDSREQYF.

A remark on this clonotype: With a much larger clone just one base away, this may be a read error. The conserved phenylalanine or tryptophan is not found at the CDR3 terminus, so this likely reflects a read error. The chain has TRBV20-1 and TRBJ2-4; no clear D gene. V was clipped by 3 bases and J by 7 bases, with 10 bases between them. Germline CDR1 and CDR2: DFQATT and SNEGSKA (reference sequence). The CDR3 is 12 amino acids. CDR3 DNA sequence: TGCAGTGCTAGTGTCCCTGCGAACATTCAGTACCTC. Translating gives CSASVPANIQYL.

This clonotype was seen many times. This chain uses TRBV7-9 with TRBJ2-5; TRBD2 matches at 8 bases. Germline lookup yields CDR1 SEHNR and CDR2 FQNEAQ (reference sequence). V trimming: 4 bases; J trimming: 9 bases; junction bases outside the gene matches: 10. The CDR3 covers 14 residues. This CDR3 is CASSSSGLGYAQYF. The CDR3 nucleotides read TGTGCCAGCAGCTCCTCGGGACTAGGGTATGCCCAGTACTTC. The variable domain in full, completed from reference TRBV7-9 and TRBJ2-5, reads DTGVSQNPRHKITKRGQNVTFRCDPISEHNRLYWYRQTLGQGPEFLTYFQNEAQLEKSRLLSDRFSAERPKGSFSTLEIQRTEQGDSAMYLCASSSSGLGYAQYFGPGTRLLVL.